This TCR beta chain was profiled in a study of blood T cell repertoires in COVID-19. Background on the study: Acute and convalescent COVID-19 specimens originated in the United States, Italy and Spain. Sample material is recorded as cDNA or gDNA derived from T cells, B-cell-depleted T cells, or PBMCs.

This clone was seen only a few times. Unmatched junction bases numbered 6, after V lost 2 bases and J lost 4 bases. The germline gives CDR1 SGHTA, CDR2 FQGNSA. CDR3 length: 15 residues. Per the original data handling: Estimates of nucleated cell counts were drawn from the amplification of reference gene primers. Generated by immunoSEQ multiplex PCR, the TCRdb table keeps only in-frame clones and is missing some. The V and J calls and clone size are taken from that table; D and trimming were inferred from the DNA. The sample includes approximately 41,000 clones, 65% to 85% of them seen just once. Sequencing input: peripheral blood. V is TRBV7-2 and J is TRBJ2-5, with 8 bases aligning to TRBD1. The TCR comes from a man between 40 and 49 years old with active or convalescent COVID-19. This CDR3 is CASSLPGQGGETQYF. The CDR3 region has the DNA TGTGCCAGCAGCTTACCCGGACAGGGTGGAGAGACCCAGTACTTC.